These 27 T cell receptor beta chains came from one sample sequenced in a study of radiotherapy plus CTLA-4 blockade in lung cancer. TCRdb's copy holds only in-frame clones and misses some; the assay was immunoSEQ multiplex PCR. The sample shows 95,000 to 150,000 clones, 85% to 90% of them seen only once. The starting material was peripheral blood, obtained from a patient treated with radiotherapy plus ipilimumab. Receptor source: a human donor with non-small cell lung cancer that progressed on radiotherapy plus ipilimumab.

This chain joins TRBV2 and TRBJ2-3; TRBD2 agrees at 7 bases. J gave up 6 bases and V 10 bases, and 10 bases lay outside the gene matches. Germline V gene data show CDR1 as SNHLY and CDR2 as FYNNEI. The CDR3 covers 13 residues. For the CDR3, the DNA is TGTGCCAATCGACGGGGGGAGTCGGATACGCAGTATTTT. It yields the protein CANRRGESDTQYF.

The chain is built from TRBV5-1 and TRBJ1-1, with D possibly matching TRBD1 (5 bases). CDR3 length equals 14 residues. Germline CDR1 reads SGHRS; CDR2 reads YFSETQ. Trimming removed 4 bases at V and 0 bases at J, with 10 bases between. This CDR3 reads CASSQNRLNTEAFF. CDR3 nucleotide sequence: TGCGCCAGCAGCCAGAACAGGCTGAACACTGAAGCTTTCTTT.

The V and J genes are TRBV9 and TRBJ2-5; 7 nucleotides align to TRBD2. Per the germline V gene, CDR1 is SGDLS and CDR2 is YYNGEE. This CDR3 has 14 amino acids. The ends lost 3 bases at V and 1 base at J; junction bases unmatched: 3. The CDR3 loop reads CASSAGLTQETQYF. In DNA, the CDR3 is TGTGCCAGCAGCGCGGGACTAACCCAAGAGACCCAGTACTTC.

The chain recombines TRBV5-1 with TRBJ2-7, with 11 bases that match TRBD2. The junction had 8 bases not matched to a gene; V was cut back by 0 bases and J by 3 bases. Germline CDR1 reads SGHRS; CDR2 reads YFSETQ. The CDR3 covers 17 residues. The CDR3 reads CASSLVTSGSNSYEQYF. CDR3 nucleotide sequence: TGCGCCAGCAGCTTGGTAACTAGCGGGAGTAATAGCTACGAGCAGTACTTC.

The chain couples TRBV9 to TRBJ1-3; perhaps TRBD1 as D (5 bases). The CDR3 is 17 amino acids. Germline V gene lookup returns CDR1 SGDLS and CDR2 YYNGEE. V was trimmed by 0 bases and J by 0 bases, leaving 13 bases between them. The CDR3 here is CASSVDGTVLSGNTIYF. The CDR3 bases are TGTGCCAGCAGCGTAGATGGGACCGTCCTCTCTGGAAACACCATATATTTT.

This clone has only one observation. This sequence joins TRBV13 and TRBJ2-7; 7 bases are shared with TRBD1. The CDR3 is 15 residues long. CDR1 and CDR2 (germline): PRHDT, FYEKMQ (reference sequence). The trim removed 0 bases at V and 3 bases at J, leaving 5 bases unmatched. The CDR3 DNA sequence: TGTGCCAGCAGCTTAGGGGCAGGGGGTCACTACGAGCAGTACTTC. This sequence encodes CASSLGAGGHYEQYF. Full variable domain (remainder filled in from reference TRBV13 and TRBJ2-7): AAGVIQSPRHLIKEKRETATLKCYPIPRHDTVYWYQQGPGQDPQFLISFYEKMQSDKGSIPDRFSAQQFSDYHSELNMSSLELGDSALYFCASSLGAGGHYEQYFGPGTRLTVT.

This clone appeared a single time. V usage is TRBV18 and J usage is TRBJ2-1; D is uncertain. V dropped 3 bases and J dropped 0 bases, with 9 bases sitting between them. Germline CDR1 is KGHSH and CDR2 is LQKENI. This CDR3 contains 15 residues. The CDR3 here is CASSPTFGSYNEQFF. DNA for the CDR3: TGTGCCAGCTCACCCACCTTTGGCTCCTACAATGAGCAGTTCTTC.

V gene TRBV4-1 combines with J gene TRBJ2-7; 10 nucleotides match TRBD1. V was clipped by 4 bases and J by 4 bases; unmatched bases: 13. In germline, CDR1 is MGHRA, CDR2 YSYEKL. The CDR3 is 17 amino acids. The CDR3: CASSLRKEGQGWYEQYF. CDR3 nucleotide sequence: TGCGCCAGCAGCCTACGCAAAGAGGGACAGGGGTGGTACGAGCAGTACTTC.

The J gene is TRBJ2-7, the V gene TRBV29-1; 8 bases line up with TRBD1. This CDR3 is built from 13 residues. Germline V gene data show CDR1 as SQVTM and CDR2 as ANQGSEA. V trimming: 4 bases; J trimming: 0 bases; junction bases outside the gene matches: 2. CDR3 sequence: CSVGTGRSYEQYF. CDR3 nucleotide sequence: TGCAGCGTTGGGACAGGGCGCTCCTACGAGCAGTACTTC.

The count of this clone is one. The CDR3 DNA reads TGCGCCAGCAGCTTTATGACTAGCGGCTTCGGAGATACGCAGTATTTT. Its translation is CASSFMTSGFGDTQYF. The V call is TRBV5-1, the J call TRBJ2-3, with TRBD2 matching over 9 bases. CDR1 is SGHRS, CDR2 YFSETQ, per germline. This CDR3 contains 16 residues. V lost 2 bases and J lost 5; bases outside the gene matches: 9.

The chain employs TRBV5-1 and TRBJ2-3; D may match TRBD1 or TRBD2 (5 bases each). Trimming removed 4 bases from V and 1 base from J, with 16 bases in between. The CDR3 is 16 residues long. CDR1 and CDR2 from the germline V gene are SGHRS and YFSETQ. Written as DNA, the CDR3 is TGCGCCAGCAGCGGGAACCAACCGGGACGCACAGATACGCAGTATTTT. Protein sequence: CASSGNQPGRTDTQYF.

This chain links TRBV21-1 with TRBJ2-1; the table calls TRBD2, which could not be checked here. TRBV21-1 is a recognized pseudogene. The CDR3 has 18 residues. The CDR3 here is CASKCKRGDGGSYNEQFF. In nucleotides, the CDR3 is TGTGCCAGCAAATGTAAGAGAGGAGACGGGGGCTCCTACAATGAGCAGTTCTTC.

J is TRBJ2-7 and V is TRBV6-5; 7 nucleotides line up with TRBD2. The V gene's germline CDR1 is MNHEY and CDR2 SVGAGI. V gave up 6 bases and J gave up 2 bases; unmatched junction bases: 10. The CDR3 loop spans 15 amino acids. DNA for the CDR3: TGTGCCAGCAGCCGACTAGCTAAGACCCCCTACGAGCAGTACTTC. This sequence encodes CASSRLAKTPYEQYF.

This clone was detected only a few times. The chain carries TRBV5-4 and TRBJ2-5, with D possibly TRBD2 on 5 matching bases. The CDR3 spans 13 residues. The germline V and J ends were trimmed by 5 bases and 5 bases, with 13 bases remaining between them. The germline CDR1 and CDR2 sequences are SGHNT and YYREEE (reference sequence). In DNA form, the CDR3 reads TGTGCCAGCAGTTCCGGAGGCAAGGAGACCCAGTACTTC. Protein sequence: CASSSGGKETQYF.

The chain combines TRBV11-2 with TRBJ2-7; 12 bases fit TRBD2. Germline assignment: CDR1 SGHAT and CDR2 FQNNGV. After removal of 5 bases from V and 2 bases from J, the junction contained 16 bases not matched to a gene. The CDR3 contains 19 residues. The CDR3 sequence is CASSRKAGTSGFSAYEQYF. Here the CDR3 DNA reads TGTGCCAGCAGCCGTAAAGCCGGGACTAGCGGGTTTTCGGCCTACGAGCAGTACTTC.

The V gene is TRBV18, the J gene TRBJ2-5; D might be TRBD1 (5 bases). The length of the CDR3 is 14 residues. The V gene's germline CDR1 is KGHSH and CDR2 LQKENI. V was pared by 3 bases and J by 2 bases, with 10 bases between. CDR3 DNA sequence: TGTGCCAGCTCACCGATACAGGTACAAGAGACCCAGTACTTC. It is translated as CASSPIQVQETQYF.

This chain uses TRBV2 with TRBJ1-5, with D hard to call. The V end was cut by 6 bases, the J end by 7 bases, with 13 bases between. The CDR3 length is 13 residues. Looked up from germline, CDR1 is SNHLY and CDR2 is FYNNEI. CDR3 sequence: CASSLEKVQPQHF. The CDR3 nucleotides read TGTGCCAGCAGCCTCGAGAAGGTCCAGCCCCAGCATTTT.

The CDR3 sequence is CASSEDRSSYNEQFF. DNA for the CDR3: TGTGCCAGCAGTGAGGACAGGAGCTCCTACAATGAGCAGTTCTTC. The chain employs TRBV2 and TRBJ2-1; 7 bases are a match to TRBD1. Trimming at V came to 3 bases and at J to 0 bases, leaving 2 bases not matched to a gene. There are 15 residues in the CDR3. Germline V gives CDR1 SNHLY, CDR2 FYNNEI.

The rearrangement uses TRBV2 and TRBJ1-2; 8 nucleotides agree with TRBD1. Germline lookup yields CDR1 SNHLY and CDR2 FYNNEI. CDR3 length: 14 amino acids. J lost 7 bases, V lost 5 bases, and 9 bases had no gene match. In DNA form, the CDR3 reads TGTGCCAGCAGTCTGGTACAGGGGGGAGGTGGCTACACCTTC. Translated: CASSLVQGGGGYTF.

CDR3 loop: CASRPTRTGAQPQHF. For the CDR3, the DNA is TGTGCCAGCAGACCAACAAGGACAGGGGCGCAGCCCCAGCATTTT. The V gene is TRBV6-1, the J gene TRBJ1-5, with TRBD1 matching over 9 bases. J was trimmed by 7 bases and V by 6 bases; bases with no gene match: 10. The CDR3 has 15 amino acids. CDR1 MNHNS and CDR2 SASEGT come from the germline V gene.

The rearrangement links TRBV2 to TRBJ2-7; TRBD2 might be the D (6 bases). Looked up from germline, CDR1 is SNHLY and CDR2 is FYNNEI. This CDR3 has 15 amino acids. The germline V and J ends were trimmed by 6 bases and 5 bases, with 20 bases remaining between them. CDR3 amino acids: CASRSWRGTLHEQYF. As DNA, the CDR3 is TGTGCCAGCAGGTCATGGAGGGGTACGCTCCACGAGCAGTACTTC.

The V gene is TRBV27, the J gene TRBJ1-1; TRBD1 might be the D (5 bases). CDR1 and CDR2 from the germline V gene are MNHEY and SMNVEV (reference sequence). There are 13 residues in the CDR3. Between the trimmed V and J ends, which lost 6 bases and 5 bases, there was a span of 13 bases. The CDR3 protein is CASRKNRGTEAFF. The CDR3 DNA sequence: TGTGCCAGCAGGAAAAACCGGGGGACTGAAGCTTTCTTT.

V is TRBV10-2 and J is TRBJ2-2; D is possibly TRBD2 (6 bases). This CDR3 spans 14 amino acids. The ends were cut back, 7 bases at V and 1 base at J, with 10 bases in the middle. Germline V CDR1 and CDR2: WSHSY, SAAADI. For the CDR3, the DNA is TGCGCCAGCAACCGGGGACTGAACACCGGGGAGCTGTTTTTT. This gives the protein CASNRGLNTGELFF.

The chain couples TRBV2 to TRBJ2-6; either TRBD1 or TRBD2 may supply D (5 bases each). CDR3 length: 18 amino acids. Trimming stripped 8 bases from V and 2 bases from J, with 22 bases between. Looked up from germline, CDR1 is SNHLY and CDR2 is FYNNEI. The CDR3 coding sequence is TGTGCCAGCGGCCCTACAGAGGGGAAAGGAACTGGGGCCAACGTCCTGACTTTC. Residues: CASGPTEGKGTGANVLTF.

DNA for the CDR3: TGTGCCAGCAGTGAAGGACAGAGGGGAAACACCATATATTTT. It translates to CASSEGQRGNTIYF. The genes are TRBV28 and TRBJ1-3; TRBD1 might be the D (6 bases). The V gene lost 5 bases and the J gene lost 4 bases, with 12 bases spanning the gap. The germline gives CDR1 MDHEN, CDR2 SYDVKM. This CDR3 is built from 14 residues.

The chain uses TRBV5-4 and TRBJ2-1, with D perhaps TRBD2 (7 bases). CDR1 and CDR2 (germline): SGHNT, YYREEE (reference sequence). This CDR3 is built from 17 residues. Trimming left V 3 bases short and J 6 bases short, with 22 bases between. The CDR3 spells CASSWGHAMSGGNEQFF. CDR3 bases: TGTGCCAGCAGCTGGGGGCACGCGATGTCGGGAGGCAATGAGCAGTTCTTC.

This chain joins TRBV18 and TRBJ1-2; D is unclear. V was shortened by 2 bases and J by 2 bases, with 9 bases between the two germline ends. This CDR3 comprises 14 residues. Germline CDR1 reads KGHSH; CDR2 reads LQKENI. The CDR3 is CASSPVTANYGYTF. CDR3 in DNA: TGTGCCAGCTCACCAGTTACAGCCAACTATGGCTACACCTTC.